This entry lists 24 T cell receptor beta chains sequenced from one sample in a study of blood T cell repertoires in COVID-19. Libraries were prepared by immunoSEQ multiplex PCR; TCRdb keeps only in-frame clonotypes and omits some of them. Of around 69,000 clones in the sample, around 83% were seen once. Sample: peripheral blood. The receptors stem from a man aged 50 or older with active COVID-19.

The J gene is TRBJ1-4, the V gene TRBV4-1; no clear D gene. The length of the CDR3 is 13 residues. The germline V gene has CDR1 MGHRA and CDR2 YSYEKL. V was cut by 1 base and J by 11 bases, with 11 bases left in between. This CDR3 reads CASSQAQGGKLFF. Here the CDR3 DNA reads TGCGCCAGCAGCCAAGCTCAAGGAGGGAAACTGTTTTTT.

This chain connects TRBV30 to TRBJ2-5; D gene ambiguous. The CDR3 has 13 residues. The V gene's germline CDR1 is GTSNPN and CDR2 SVGIG (reference sequence). V was shortened by 0 bases and J by 0 bases, with 5 bases between the two germline ends. The CDR3 bases are TGTGCCTGGAGTGTCGAGTACCAAGAGACCCAGTACTTC. Encoded protein: CAWSVEYQETQYF.

This chain joins TRBV5-4 and TRBJ2-1; 11 bases match TRBD2. CDR3 length equals 17 residues. The J segment lost 7 bases and the V segment lost 0 bases, leaving 9 bases of the junction unmatched. The germline CDR1 and CDR2 sequences are SGHNT and YYREEE (reference sequence). The CDR3 DNA sequence: TGTGCCAGCAGCTTGGGGGACCTAGCGGGGGGATTTAATGAGCAGTTCTTC. This translates into CASSLGDLAGGFNEQFF.

V usage is TRBV6-6 and J usage is TRBJ2-5; unclear D gene. V lost 10 bases and J 4 bases, leaving 13 bases between the germline ends. The CDR3 is made up of 12 amino acids. Germline V CDR1 and CDR2: MNHNY, SVGAGI (reference sequence). In nucleotides, the CDR3 is TGTGCCACCCAAGCAGGTGGAGAGACCCAGTACTTC. Translated: CATQAGGETQYF.

V gene TRBV5-1 combines with J gene TRBJ2-7; no clear D gene. Germline-derived CDR1 and CDR2 are SGHRS and YFSETQ. V was pared by 0 bases and J by 2 bases, with 9 bases between. The CDR3 extends over 14 amino acids. Written as DNA, the CDR3 is TGCGCCAGCAGCTTGGTGGTACAGCCCTACGAGCAGTACTTC. The encoded protein is CASSLVVQPYEQYF.

The chain employs TRBV11-2 and TRBJ2-1; D uncertain. Germline V CDR1 and CDR2: SGHAT, FQNNGV. CDR3 length: 15 residues. The V and J ends lost 5 bases and 7 bases respectively, with 18 bases between them. CDR3 DNA sequence: TGTGCCAGCAGCCAAGCCCTGGGCTTCGAGAATGAGCAGTTCTTC. Protein product: CASSQALGFENEQFF.

This chain connects TRBV7-9 to TRBJ1-1; D remains unclear. The CDR3 has 16 amino acids. Germline CDR1 reads SEHNR; CDR2 reads FQNEAQ (reference sequence). Trimming took off 6 bases at V and 4 bases at J, with 21 bases between the two ends. In DNA, the CDR3 is TGTGCCAGCAGTTCCATCCGGAGGGTGGGGAGCACTGAAGCTTTCTTT. Translated: CASSSIRRVGSTEAFF.

The chain uses TRBV14 and TRBJ2-2; TRBD2 might be the D (7 bases). This CDR3 spans 17 amino acids. The germline CDR1 and CDR2 sequences are SGHDN and FVKESK. V lost 4 bases and J lost 5, with 20 bases in between. CDR3 sequence reads: CASSPARGGAQTGELFF. The CDR3 DNA is TGTGCCAGCAGCCCAGCAAGAGGGGGGGCGCAAACCGGGGAGCTGTTTTTT. Based on the CDR3 plus reference TRBV14 and TRBJ2-2, the full variable domain is EAGVTQFPSHSVIEKGQTVTLRCDPISGHDNLYWYRRVMGKEIKFLLHFVKESKQDESGMPNNRFLAERTGGTYSTLKVQPAELEDSGVYFCASSPARGGAQTGELFFGEGSRLTVL.

V gene TRBV7-8 combines with J gene TRBJ2-7; TRBD1 matches 10 bases. V gave up 5 bases and J gave up 5 bases; unmatched junction bases: 3. Germline-derived CDR1 and CDR2 are SGHVS and FQNEAQ. There are 13 residues in the CDR3. The CDR3 bases are TGTGCCAGCAGCCGTGACAGGGGGCACGAGCAGTACGTC. Translating it yields CASSRDRGHEQYV.

This clone was recorded once. This chain connects TRBV5-1 to TRBJ1-1; 7 nucleotides align to TRBD1. Germline trimming cut 7 bases from V and 0 bases from J; bases unmatched to any gene: 12. The length of the CDR3 is 16 residues. The germline V gene encodes CDR1 SGHRS and CDR2 YFSETQ. CDR3 in DNA: TGCGCCAGCGGACCGGGACAGAGCTATATGAACACTGAAGCTTTCTTT. Encoded protein: CASGPGQSYMNTEAFF. Supplemented by reference TRBV5-1 and TRBJ1-1, the full variable domain reads KAGVTQTPRYLIKTRGQQVTLSCSPISGHRSVSWYQQTPGQGLQFLFEYFSETQRNKGNFPGRFSGRQFSNSRSEMNVSTLELGDSALYLCASGPGQSYMNTEAFFGQGTRLTVV.

The rearrangement joins TRBV4-2 to TRBJ2-7; 7 nucleotides match TRBD1. From germline, CDR1 is LGHNA and CDR2 YNFKEQ. V shed 4 bases, J shed 6 bases, and the junction held 12 bases outside the gene matches. The CDR3 contains 15 residues. The CDR3 loop reads CASSPYRGQTREQYF. The CDR3 DNA is TGTGCCAGCAGCCCATACAGGGGACAGACTCGCGAGCAGTACTTC.

This rearrangement joins TRBV5-4 to TRBJ2-1, with 9 bases fitting TRBD1. Trimming removed 4 bases from V and 7 bases from J; junction bases left unmatched: 12. CDR1 is SGHNT, CDR2 YYREEE, per germline (reference sequence). The CDR3 is 16 amino acids. The CDR3 protein is CASSEPPGQGWNEQFF. DNA for the CDR3: TGTGCCAGCAGCGAACCGCCGGGACAGGGCTGGAATGAGCAGTTCTTC.

This sequence joins TRBV10-3 and TRBJ1-2; possibly TRBD1 for D (6 bases). Deletions cut 5 bases from V and 7 bases from J, with 17 bases between. The V gene's germline CDR1 is ENHRY and CDR2 SYGVKD. There are 14 residues in the CDR3. The CDR3 loop is CAISTDRDGGGYTF. CDR3 nucleotides: TGTGCCATCAGTACGGACAGAGATGGTGGTGGCTACACCTTC.

The chain couples TRBV7-9 to TRBJ2-4, with 10 bases aligning to TRBD2. This CDR3 has 19 amino acids. Looked up from germline, CDR1 is SEHNR and CDR2 is FQNEAQ (reference sequence). The trim removed 4 bases at V and 1 base at J, leaving 13 bases unmatched. The CDR3 coding sequence is TGTGCCAGCAGCTCTCCTCGGACTAGCGGAGGGGGGGCCAAAAACATTCAGTACTTC. This gives the protein CASSSPRTSGGGAKNIQYF.

This chain uses TRBV10-2 with TRBJ2-5, with 8 bases identical to TRBD2. The CDR3 spans 14 residues. Germline CDR1 WSHSY, CDR2 SAAADI. V lost 6 bases to trimming and J lost 4 bases; unmatched junction nucleotides: 7. The CDR3 is CASRAGGALETQYF. Written as DNA, the CDR3 is TGCGCCAGCAGGGCCGGGGGGGCGTTAGAGACCCAGTACTTC.

V and J are TRBV5-1 and TRBJ1-2; D is perhaps TRBD1 (5 bases). V dropped 4 bases and J dropped 4 bases, with 8 bases sitting between them. There are 12 residues in the CDR3. The V gene's germline CDR1 is SGHRS and CDR2 YFSETQ. The CDR3: CASSLDSYGYTF. Written as DNA, the CDR3 is TGCGCCAGCAGCCTCGACAGCTATGGCTACACCTTC.

CDR3 sequence (DNA): TGTGCCAGCAGCTTAGGGGACAGGGGTCCCTATGGCTACACCTTC. Its translation: CASSLGDRGPYGYTF. The genes are TRBV7-9 and TRBJ1-2; TRBD1 aligns across 10 bases. Germline CDR1 and CDR2: SEHNR and FQNEAQ (reference sequence). Trimming at V came to 1 base and at J to 4 bases, leaving 3 bases not matched to a gene. The CDR3 has 15 amino acids. The full variable domain, completed using reference TRBV7-9 and TRBJ1-2, is DTGVSQNPRHKITKRGQNVTFRCDPISEHNRLYWYRQTLGQGPEFLTYFQNEAQLEKSRLLSDRFSAERPKGSFSTLEIQRTEQGDSAMYLCASSLGDRGPYGYTFGSGTRLTVV.

The CDR3 loop reads CASSKTGIYGYTF. Written as DNA, the CDR3 is TGTGCCAGCAGTAAGACAGGGATCTATGGCTACACCTTC. V gene TRBV12-3 or TRBV12-4 combines with J gene TRBJ1-2; 7 nucleotides agree with TRBD1. V trimming: 5 bases; J trimming: 4 bases; junction bases outside the gene matches: 4. This CDR3 is 13 amino acids long.

This chain links TRBV23-1 with TRBJ2-3, with D tentatively TRBD2 (6 bases). TRBV23-1 is filed as an ORF, its function uncertain. This CDR3 has 20 amino acids. Between the trimmed V and J ends, which lost 3 bases and 2 bases, there was a span of 27 bases. The CDR3: CASSHIDSRCRGLYTDTQYF. DNA of the CDR3: TGCGCCAGCAGTCACATCGATAGTCGTTGTAGGGGACTTTACACAGATACGCAGTATTTT.

The V and J genes are TRBV7-2 and TRBJ1-2; no definite D call. Trimming left V 1 base short and J 0 bases short, with 6 bases between. The germline V gene has CDR1 SGHTA and CDR2 FQGNSA. There are 14 residues in the CDR3. In DNA form, the CDR3 reads TGTGCCAGCAGCTTAGATCATGCTAACTATGGCTACACCTTC. Translation gives CASSLDHANYGYTF.

The chain is built from TRBV7-2 and TRBJ2-5, with 9 bases identical to TRBD2. J gave up 7 bases and V 5 bases, and 11 bases lay outside the gene matches. Germline V gene lookup returns CDR1 SGHTA and CDR2 FQGNSA. The CDR3 is 15 residues long. CDR3 sequence: CASSMGLAGGVTQYF. In DNA form, the CDR3 reads TGTGCCAGCAGCATGGGACTAGCTGGGGGGGTGACCCAGTACTTC. The full variable domain, with the rest looked up from reference TRBV7-2 and TRBJ2-5, is GAGVSQSPSNKVTEKGKDVELRCDPISGHTALYWYRQSLGQGLEFLIYFQGNSAPDKSGLPSDRFSAERTGGSVSTLTIQRTQQEDSAVYLCASSMGLAGGVTQYFGPGTRLLVL.

V usage is TRBV19 and J usage is TRBJ1-5; D possibly corresponds to TRBD1 (6 bases). The CDR3 is 14 amino acids. Trimming took 3 bases from V and 7 from J, leaving 13 bases between them. Germline CDR1 and CDR2: LNHDA and SQIVND (reference sequence). CDR3 region: CASSMGRGPQPQHF. Written as DNA, the CDR3 is TGTGCCAGTAGTATGGGCAGGGGCCCACAGCCCCAGCATTTT.

The chain combines TRBV5-6 with TRBJ2-7, with TRBD2 matching over 7 bases. After removal of 5 bases from V and 2 bases from J, the junction contained 4 bases not matched to a gene. The CDR3 is 13 residues long. CDR1 SGHDT and CDR2 YYEEEE come from the germline V gene. The CDR3 nucleotides are TGTGCCAGCAGTCGACGGGAGGCCTACGAGCAGTACGTC. This codes for CASSRREAYEQYV.

The chain links TRBV7-9 to TRBJ1-2, with D uncertain. The CDR3 is 12 amino acids. V gave up 1 base and J gave up 5 bases, with 5 bases separating them. The germline V gene has CDR1 SEHNR and CDR2 FQNEAQ (reference sequence). Written as DNA, the CDR3 is TGTGCCAGCAGCTTAGGGCAGTATGGCTACACCTTC. Its protein product is CASSLGQYGYTF.